This note documents a single T cell receptor (beta chain) sequence. Profiled with immunoSEQ multiplex PCR; TCRdb holds only in-frame clones, not every one. The sample lists 80,000 to 90,000 clones; approximately 90% were seen once. This sample is part of a study of blood T cell repertoires in COVID-19. On the study more broadly: The United States, Italy and Spain supplied acute and convalescent COVID-19 samples. T cells, B-cell-depleted T cells, or PBMCs supplied cDNA or gDNA.

CDR3 length equals 12 residues. CDR1 SNHLY and CDR2 FYNNEI come from the germline V gene. Trimming stripped 5 bases from V and 9 bases from J, with 11 bases between. The receptor was derived from a man between 60 and 75 years old with acute or convalescent COVID-19. V is TRBV2 and J is TRBJ2-1; a possible D gene is TRBD2 (5 bases). The specimen sequenced was peripheral blood. Here the CDR3 DNA reads TGTGCCAGCAGTTTTTTGAGCGGTGAGCAGTTCTTC. Protein: CASSFLSGEQFF.